This record covers a single T cell receptor beta chain. The entry originates in a study of blood T cell repertoires in COVID-19. Overall study context: Specimens from acute and convalescent COVID-19 originated in the United States, Italy and Spain.

TCRdb keeps only in-frame clones here, not all; method: immunoSEQ multiplex PCR. The repertoire has some 220,000 clones, 80% to 90% of them found once; the top ten carry approximately 10%. Sequenced sample: peripheral blood. The clonotype was recovered from a man between 45 and 60 years old with active or convalescent COVID-19.

CDR3 bases: TGTGCCAGCAGCTTCTTAGCGTATGAGCAGTTCTTC. Translated, it gives CASSFLAYEQFF. The chain recombines TRBV7-2 with TRBJ2-1, with a weak D call TRBD2 (5 bases). The V end was cut by 3 bases, the J end by 8 bases, with 8 bases between. The CDR3 totals 12 residues. CDR1 is SGHTA and CDR2 is FQGNSA in the germline V gene. The full variable domain, completed using reference TRBV7-2 and TRBJ2-1, is GAGVSQSPSNKVTEKGKDVELRCDPISGHTALYWYRQSLGQGLEFLIYFQGNSAPDKSGLPSDRFSAERTGGSVSTLTIQRTQQEDSAVYLCASSFLAYEQFFGPGTRLTVL.